This T cell receptor beta chain was recorded in a study of T cells after yellow fever vaccination. The study's findings and limits: Clonotypes appearing in both CD4 and CD8 compartments existed, and their share was small. Weaker in magnitude, the secondary response showed a faster peak on day 5 versus 15. After the booster, approximately 95% of CD4 and 88% of CD8 primary-response clones were re-detected.

Conversion of TCR transcripts into cDNA relied on 5'RACE template switching, which added a universal primer site and UMIs. TCRdb itself ran the 5' RACE reads through MiXCR, one entry per CDR3 protein. Here the sample spans 340,000 or so distinct CDR3 sequences, approximately 12% being singletons. Trimming removed 4 bases from V and 5 bases from J, with 20 bases in between. The germline CDR1 and CDR2 sequences are MNHNY and SVGAGI (reference sequence). The CDR3 has 16 residues. With respect to this clonotype: Its antigen remains unidentified.

The chain has TRBV6-6 and TRBJ1-1; D may be TRBD1 (6 bases). The TCR was taken from a man aged 18 to 30 who received the YFV17D yellow fever vaccine. The sample here was CD4+ T cells sorted from PBMCs, taken 15 days after the yellow fever booster vaccination. The CDR3: CASSLGGQGLGTEAFF. The CDR3 DNA sequence: TGTGCCAGCAGTTTGGGGGGCCAGGGGCTGGGTACTGAAGCTTTCTTT.